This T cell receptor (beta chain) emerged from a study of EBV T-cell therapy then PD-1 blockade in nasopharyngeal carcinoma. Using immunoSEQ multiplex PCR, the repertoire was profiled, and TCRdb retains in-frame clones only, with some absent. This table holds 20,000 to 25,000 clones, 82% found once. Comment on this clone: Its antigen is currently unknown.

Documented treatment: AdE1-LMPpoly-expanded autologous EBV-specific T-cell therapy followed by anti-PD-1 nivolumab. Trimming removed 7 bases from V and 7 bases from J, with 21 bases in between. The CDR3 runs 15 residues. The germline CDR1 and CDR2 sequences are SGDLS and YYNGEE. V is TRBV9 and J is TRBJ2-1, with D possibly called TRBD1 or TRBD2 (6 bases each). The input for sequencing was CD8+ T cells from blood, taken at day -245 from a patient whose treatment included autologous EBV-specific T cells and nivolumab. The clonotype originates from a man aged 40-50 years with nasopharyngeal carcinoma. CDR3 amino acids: CASGGGTKWYNEQFF. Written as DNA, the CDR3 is TGTGCCAGCGGGGGCGGGACAAAATGGTATAATGAGCAGTTCTTC.